This T cell receptor beta chain is from a study of early T cells in non-severe SARS-CoV-2 infection. This clonotype was detected ten times or more. One entry per CDR3 protein, called by TCRdb with MiXCR from the 5' RACE reads. The sample includes tens of thousands of distinct CDR3 sequences, 11% to 15% of them seen just once. Germline V lookup: CDR1 KGHSH, CDR2 LQKENI. The J segment lost 0 bases and the V segment lost 4 bases, leaving 2 bases of the junction unmatched. There are 15 residues in the CDR3. Sequenced material: whole blood. The chain couples TRBV18 to TRBJ2-1, with TRBD2 matching 8 bases. This clonotype was obtained from an adult who was a healthcare worker with PCR-confirmed SARS-CoV-2 infection or an uninfected control (not recorded which). CDR3 in DNA: TGTGCCAGCTCACGGAGCGGGAGCTCCTACAATGAGCAGTTCTTC. Amino acids: CASSRSGSSYNEQFF.